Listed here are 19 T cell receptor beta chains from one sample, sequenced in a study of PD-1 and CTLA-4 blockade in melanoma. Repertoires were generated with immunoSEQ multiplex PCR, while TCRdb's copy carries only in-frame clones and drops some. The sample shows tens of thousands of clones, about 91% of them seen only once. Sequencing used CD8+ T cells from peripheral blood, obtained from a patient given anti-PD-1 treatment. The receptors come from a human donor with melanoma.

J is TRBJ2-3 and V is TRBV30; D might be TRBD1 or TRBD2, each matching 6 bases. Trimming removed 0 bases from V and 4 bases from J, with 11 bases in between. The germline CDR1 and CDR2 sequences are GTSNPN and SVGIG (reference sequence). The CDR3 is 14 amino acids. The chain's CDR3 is CAWSVEGGSDTQYF. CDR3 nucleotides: TGTGCCTGGAGTGTGGAGGGGGGATCAGATACGCAGTATTTT.

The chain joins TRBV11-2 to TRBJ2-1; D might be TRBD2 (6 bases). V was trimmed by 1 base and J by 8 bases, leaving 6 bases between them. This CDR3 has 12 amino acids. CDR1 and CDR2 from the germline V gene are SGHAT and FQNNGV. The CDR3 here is CASSLGGDEQFF. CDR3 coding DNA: TGTGCCAGCAGCTTAGGGGGGGATGAGCAGTTCTTC.

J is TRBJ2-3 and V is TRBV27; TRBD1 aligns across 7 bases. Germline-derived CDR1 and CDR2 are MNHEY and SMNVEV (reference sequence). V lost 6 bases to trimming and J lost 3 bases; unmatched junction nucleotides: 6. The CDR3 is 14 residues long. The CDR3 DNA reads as TGTGCCAGCAGCTCGGGCAGGGGGACAGATACGCAGTATTTT. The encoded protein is CASSSGRGTDTQYF.

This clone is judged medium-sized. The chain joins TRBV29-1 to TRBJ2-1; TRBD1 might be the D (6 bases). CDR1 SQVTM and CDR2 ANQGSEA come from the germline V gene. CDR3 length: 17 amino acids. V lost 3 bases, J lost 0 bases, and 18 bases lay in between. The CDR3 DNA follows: TGCAGCGTTGACCCTTATACAGGGCAGAGCTCCTACAATGAGCAGTTCTTC. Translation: CSVDPYTGQSSYNEQFF.

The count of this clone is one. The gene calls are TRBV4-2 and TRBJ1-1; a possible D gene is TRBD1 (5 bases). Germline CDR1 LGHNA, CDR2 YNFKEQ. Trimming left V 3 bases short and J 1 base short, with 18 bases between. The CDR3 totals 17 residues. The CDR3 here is CASSHPLGRGGNTEAFF. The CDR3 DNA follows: TGTGCCAGCAGCCATCCCCTGGGACGGGGGGGGAACACTGAAGCTTTCTTT.

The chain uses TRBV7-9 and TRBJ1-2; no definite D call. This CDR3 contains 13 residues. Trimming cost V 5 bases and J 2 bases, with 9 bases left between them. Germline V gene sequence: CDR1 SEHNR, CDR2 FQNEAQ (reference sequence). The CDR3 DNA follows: TGTGCCAGCAGCGTTCTGCAGAACTATGGCTACACCTTC. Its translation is CASSVLQNYGYTF.

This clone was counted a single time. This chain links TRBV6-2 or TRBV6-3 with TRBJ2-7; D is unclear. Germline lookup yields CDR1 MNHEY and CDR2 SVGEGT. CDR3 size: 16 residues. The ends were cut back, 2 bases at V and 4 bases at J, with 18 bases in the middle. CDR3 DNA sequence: TGTGCCAGCAGTTACAATCCCGACGGTGACCTTTACGAGCAGTACTTC. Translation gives CASSYNPDGDLYEQYF.

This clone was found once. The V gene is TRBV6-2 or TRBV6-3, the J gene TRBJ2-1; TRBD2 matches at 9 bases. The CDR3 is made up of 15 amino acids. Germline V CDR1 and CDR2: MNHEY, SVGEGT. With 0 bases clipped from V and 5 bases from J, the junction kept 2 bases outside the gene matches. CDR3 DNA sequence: TGTGCCAGCAGTTACTCGGCGGGAGGGGACAATGAGCAGTTCTTC. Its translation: CASSYSAGGDNEQFF.

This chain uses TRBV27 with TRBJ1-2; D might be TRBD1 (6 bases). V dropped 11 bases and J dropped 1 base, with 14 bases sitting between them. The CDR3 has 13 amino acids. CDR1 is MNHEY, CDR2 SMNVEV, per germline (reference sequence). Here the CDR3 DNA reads TGTGCCTTAAGTGGGGGCATTAACTATGGCTACACCTTC. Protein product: CALSGGINYGYTF.

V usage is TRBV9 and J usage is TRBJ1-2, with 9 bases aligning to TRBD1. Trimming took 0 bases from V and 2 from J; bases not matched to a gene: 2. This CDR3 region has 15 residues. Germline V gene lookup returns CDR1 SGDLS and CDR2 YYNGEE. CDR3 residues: CASSVGGQGNYGYTF. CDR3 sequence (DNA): TGTGCCAGCAGCGTAGGGGGACAGGGCAACTATGGCTACACCTTC.

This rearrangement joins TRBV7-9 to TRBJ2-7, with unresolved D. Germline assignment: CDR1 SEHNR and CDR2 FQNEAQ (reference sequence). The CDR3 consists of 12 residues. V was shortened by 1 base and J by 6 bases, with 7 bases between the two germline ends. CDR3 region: CASSLGVTEQYF. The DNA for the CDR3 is TGTGCCAGCAGCTTAGGGGTGACCGAGCAGTACTTC.

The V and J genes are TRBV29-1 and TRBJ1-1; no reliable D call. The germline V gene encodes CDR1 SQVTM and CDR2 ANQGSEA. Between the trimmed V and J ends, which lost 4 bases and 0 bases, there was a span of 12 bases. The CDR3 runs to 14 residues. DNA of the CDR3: TGCAGCGTTGGTCCGTCCAGAATGAACACTGAAGCTTTCTTT. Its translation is CSVGPSRMNTEAFF.

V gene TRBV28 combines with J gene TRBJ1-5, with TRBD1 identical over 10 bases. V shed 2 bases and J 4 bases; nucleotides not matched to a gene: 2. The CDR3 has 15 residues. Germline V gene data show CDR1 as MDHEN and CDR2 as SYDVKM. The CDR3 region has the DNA TGTGCCAGCAGTTTAAGGACAGGGGGAAATCAGCCCCAGCATTTT. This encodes CASSLRTGGNQPQHF.

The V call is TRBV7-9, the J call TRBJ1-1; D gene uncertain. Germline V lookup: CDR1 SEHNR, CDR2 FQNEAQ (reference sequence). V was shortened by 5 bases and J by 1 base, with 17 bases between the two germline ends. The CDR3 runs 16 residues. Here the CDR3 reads CASSSTALTGNTEAFF. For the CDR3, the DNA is TGTGCCAGCAGCAGTACAGCACTTACCGGGAACACTGAAGCTTTCTTT.

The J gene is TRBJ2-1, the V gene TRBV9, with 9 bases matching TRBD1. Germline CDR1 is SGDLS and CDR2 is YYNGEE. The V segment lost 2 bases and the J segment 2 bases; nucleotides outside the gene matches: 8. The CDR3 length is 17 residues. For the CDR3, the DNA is TGTGCCAGCAGCGTTTCACAGGGGGCAAGCACCTACAATGAGCAGTTCTTC. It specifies CASSVSQGASTYNEQFF.

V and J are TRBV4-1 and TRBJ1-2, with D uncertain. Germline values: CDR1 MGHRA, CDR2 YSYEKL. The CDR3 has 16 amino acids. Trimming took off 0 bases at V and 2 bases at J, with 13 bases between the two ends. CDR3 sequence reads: CASSQEGANINYGYTF. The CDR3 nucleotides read TGCGCCAGCAGCCAAGAAGGAGCAAACATCAACTATGGCTACACCTTC.

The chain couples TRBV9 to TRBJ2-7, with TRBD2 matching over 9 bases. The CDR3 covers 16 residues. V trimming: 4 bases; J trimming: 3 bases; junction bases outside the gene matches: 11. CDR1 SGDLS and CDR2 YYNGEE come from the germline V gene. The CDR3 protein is CASSLGETSGLYEQYF. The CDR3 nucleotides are TGTGCCAGCAGCCTTGGAGAGACTAGCGGTCTCTACGAGCAGTACTTC.

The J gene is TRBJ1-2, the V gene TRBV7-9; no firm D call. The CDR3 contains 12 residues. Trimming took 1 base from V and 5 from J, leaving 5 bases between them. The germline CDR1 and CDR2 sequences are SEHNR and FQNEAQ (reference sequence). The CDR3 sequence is CASSLVAYGYTF. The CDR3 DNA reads TGTGCCAGCAGCTTAGTTGCTTATGGCTACACCTTC. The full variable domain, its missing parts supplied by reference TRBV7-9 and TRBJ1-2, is DTGVSQNPRHKITKRGQNVTFRCDPISEHNRLYWYRQTLGQGPEFLTYFQNEAQLEKSRLLSDRFSAERPKGSFSTLEIQRTEQGDSAMYLCASSLVAYGYTFGSGTRLTVV.

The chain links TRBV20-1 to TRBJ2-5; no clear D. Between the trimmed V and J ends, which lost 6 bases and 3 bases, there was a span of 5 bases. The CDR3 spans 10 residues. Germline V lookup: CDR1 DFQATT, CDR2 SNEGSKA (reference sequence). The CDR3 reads CSATEETQYF. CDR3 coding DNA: TGCAGTGCCACGGAAGAGACCCAGTACTTC.